Each of the 26 T cell receptor beta chains below was sequenced from the same sample in a study of control samples from healthy donors and cancer patients. TCRdb keeps only in-frame clones here, not all; method: immunoSEQ multiplex PCR. The repertoire holds more than 80,000 clones, with roughly 93% as singletons. The material sequenced was blood. The receptors were sampled from a man between 18 and 35 years old in good health.

The CDR3 nucleotides are TGTGCCAGCAGTGATCCTAGCGGGGCCGATACGCAGTATTTT. Translating it yields CASSDPSGADTQYF. This rearrangement joins TRBV6-1 to TRBJ2-3, with TRBD2 identical over 9 bases. Germline CDR1 MNHNS, CDR2 SASEGT. This CDR3 has 14 residues. Trimming cost V 3 bases and J 6 bases; bases outside gene matches: 4.

The rearrangement links TRBV5-4 to TRBJ2-1, with a possible D match to TRBD2 (6 bases). There are 16 residues in the CDR3. The V gene's germline CDR1 is SGHNT and CDR2 YYREEE (reference sequence). Trimming took off 1 base at V and 5 bases at J, with 16 bases between the two ends. The CDR3: CASSLLPWGLDNEQFF. CDR3 DNA: TGTGCCAGCAGCTTGTTGCCTTGGGGACTTGACAATGAGCAGTTCTTC.

This clone has a handful of counts. The rearrangement links TRBV5-8 to TRBJ2-7; unclear D gene. Germline V gives CDR1 SGHTS, CDR2 YDEGEE. This CDR3 spans 12 amino acids. V gave up 4 bases and J gave up 10 bases, with 15 bases separating them. CDR3: CASSPNQRRQYF. In nucleotides, the CDR3 is TGTGCCAGCAGCCCAAATCAGCGACGCCAGTACTTC.

This chain's CDR3 is CASSLVAENYGYTF. CDR3 nucleotide sequence: TGTGCCAGCAGTTTAGTAGCAGAGAACTATGGCTACACCTTC. The chain joins TRBV27 to TRBJ1-2; D call uncertain. Germline lookup yields CDR1 MNHEY and CDR2 SMNVEV (reference sequence). Deletions cut 2 bases from V and 2 bases from J, with 9 bases between. The CDR3 consists of 14 residues.

As regards this clone: Additional DNA sequences in this sample encode the identical CDR3. This chain joins TRBV5-1 and TRBJ1-1, with D tentatively TRBD1 (6 bases). Germline V gives CDR1 SGHRS, CDR2 YFSETQ. V gave up 9 bases and J gave up 7 bases, with 13 bases separating them. This CDR3 spans 11 amino acids. This CDR3 is CAIRKGGEAFF. CDR3 sequence (DNA): TGCGCCATCCGAAAGGGGGGTGAAGCTTTCTTT.

Here the CDR3 DNA reads TGTGCCAGCAGCCAAGATCGGGGTAGCGGAGCCAGCACAGATACGCAGTATTTT. Its translation: CASSQDRGSGASTDTQYF. The chain couples TRBV3-1 (or the pseudogene TRBV3-2) to TRBJ2-3, with TRBD2 as a possible D gene (6 bases). V lost 0 bases and J 0 bases, leaving 16 bases between the germline ends. The germline V gene encodes CDR1 LGHDT and CDR2 YNNKEL (reference sequence). The CDR3 totals 18 residues.

The V gene is TRBV6-5, the J gene TRBJ2-7; 9 bases map to TRBD1. Trimming took 6 bases from V and 1 from J; bases not matched to a gene: 7. Germline values: CDR1 MNHEY, CDR2 SVGAGI. The CDR3 is 15 amino acids. The CDR3: CASRRMTGGSYEQYF. Here the CDR3 DNA reads TGTGCCAGCAGGAGAATGACAGGGGGTTCCTACGAGCAGTACTTC.

The rearrangement uses TRBV7-9 and TRBJ2-7, with 7 bases lining up with TRBD1. The CDR3 length is 16 residues. Germline CDR1 SEHNR, CDR2 FQNEAQ (reference sequence). Trimming cost V 2 bases and J 3 bases; bases outside gene matches: 10. The CDR3 DNA reads TGTGCCAGCAGCTTACGGGACAGCCAGACGGGCTACGAGCAGTACTTC. Amino acid sequence: CASSLRDSQTGYEQYF.

This chain joins TRBV27 and TRBJ2-1; a possible D gene is TRBD1 (5 bases). This CDR3 spans 15 amino acids. V lost 4 bases, J lost 0 bases, and 10 bases lay in between. The germline gives CDR1 MNHEY, CDR2 SMNVEV (reference sequence). CDR3 residues: CASSYRSPSYNEQFF. DNA for the CDR3: TGTGCCAGCAGTTACAGGAGTCCCTCCTACAATGAGCAGTTCTTC.

V is TRBV19 and J is TRBJ1-2; no clear D gene. V dropped 8 bases and J dropped 4 bases, with 17 bases sitting between them. This CDR3 is built from 14 residues. Germline V gene data show CDR1 as LNHDA and CDR2 as SQIVND (reference sequence). CDR3 region: CASSSSGSSYGYTF. The DNA for the CDR3 is TGTGCCAGTTCATCGAGCGGCAGCTCCTATGGCTACACCTTC.

This chain links TRBV4-2 with TRBJ1-5; D gene unclear. The ends were cut back, 0 bases at V and 7 bases at J, with 10 bases in the middle. Germline CDR1 reads LGHNA; CDR2 reads YNFKEQ. CDR3 length: 14 residues. CDR3 in DNA: TGTGCCAGCAGCCAAGAGGGGAACAACCAGCCCCAGCATTTT. This codes for CASSQEGNNQPQHF.

This chain connects TRBV7-2 to TRBJ1-1, with TRBD1 as a possible D gene (5 bases). Looked up from germline, CDR1 is SGHTA and CDR2 is FQGNSA. The length of the CDR3 is 14 residues. V shed 4 bases and J shed 1 base, with 10 bases lying between them. CDR3 DNA sequence: TGTGCCAGCAGCTACGGGGCAAAGAACACTGAAGCTTTCTTT. It translates to CASSYGAKNTEAFF.

This chain connects TRBV13 to TRBJ2-1, with 7 bases identical to TRBD1. The junction had 15 bases not matched to a gene; V was cut back by 5 bases and J by 8 bases. CDR1 is PRHDT, CDR2 FYEKMQ, per germline (reference sequence). The CDR3 is made up of 16 amino acids. CDR3 in DNA: TGTGCCAGCAGCCCTCGACAGGGAAGTTTGGGGGATGAGCAGTTCTTC. This gives the protein CASSPRQGSLGDEQFF.

The rearrangement links TRBV5-1 to TRBJ2-5; TRBD2 agrees at 10 bases. V lost 10 bases, J lost 1 base, and 10 bases stayed unmatched. This CDR3 region has 15 residues. Germline assignment: CDR1 SGHRS and CDR2 YFSETQ. Here the CDR3 reads CAGSASGGLQETQYF. In DNA, the CDR3 is TGCGCCGGATCTGCTAGCGGGGGCCTCCAAGAGACCCAGTACTTC. Full variable domain (outside the CDR3, taken from reference TRBV5-1 and TRBJ2-5): KAGVTQTPRYLIKTRGQQVTLSCSPISGHRSVSWYQQTPGQGLQFLFEYFSETQRNKGNFPGRFSGRQFSNSRSEMNVSTLELGDSALYLCAGSASGGLQETQYFGPGTRLLVL.

The J gene is TRBJ2-6, the V gene TRBV27; D ambiguous. The V end lost 2 bases, the J end lost 1 base, and 6 bases lay between the germline ends. The CDR3 has 15 residues. Germline V gene lookup returns CDR1 MNHEY and CDR2 SMNVEV (reference sequence). The CDR3 nucleotides read TGTGCCAGCAGTTTAAGACCTTCTGGGGCCAACGTCCTGACTTTC. Translation gives CASSLRPSGANVLTF.

The CDR3 loop is CSASFSRYEQYF. CDR3 bases: TGCAGTGCTAGTTTCTCTCGCTACGAGCAGTACTTC. This chain links TRBV20-1 with TRBJ2-7; D is unresolved. The CDR3 loop spans 12 amino acids. Germline V CDR1 and CDR2: DFQATT, SNEGSKA (reference sequence). The V end was cut by 3 bases, the J end by 3 bases, with 9 bases between.

The chain uses TRBV11-2 and TRBJ1-5; D is perhaps TRBD1 (6 bases). The CDR3 runs 17 residues. Germline-derived CDR1 and CDR2 are SGHAT and FQNNGV. Trimming cost V 5 bases and J 1 base, with 18 bases left between them. The CDR3 loop reads CASSPNPLGQSNQPQHF. DNA for the CDR3: TGTGCCAGCAGCCCAAATCCCTTAGGACAGAGCAATCAGCCCCAGCATTTT. Using reference TRBV11-2 and TRBJ1-5 for the parts outside the CDR3, the full variable domain is EAGVAQSPRYKIIEKRQSVAFWCNPISGHATLYWYQQILGQGPKLLIQFQNNGVVDDSQLPKDRFSAERLKGVDSTLKIQPAKLEDSAVYLCASSPNPLGQSNQPQHFGDGTRLSIL.

The chain combines TRBV5-4 with TRBJ1-5; TRBD1 matches 8 bases. Per germline, CDR1 SGHNT and CDR2 YYREEE (reference sequence). CDR3 length equals 15 residues. Trimming at V came to 0 bases and at J to 5 bases, leaving 4 bases not matched to a gene. The CDR3 here is CASSLDQGAYQPQHF. The CDR3 DNA sequence: TGTGCCAGCAGCTTGGACCAGGGGGCATATCAGCCCCAGCATTTT.

This chain joins TRBV7-2 and TRBJ2-3; 7 bases line up with TRBD2. The length of the CDR3 is 16 residues. J lost 2 bases, V lost 2 bases, and 7 bases had no gene match. Germline V lookup: CDR1 SGHTA, CDR2 FQGNSA. This CDR3 reads CASSLREAVFTDTQYF. Written as DNA, the CDR3 is TGTGCCAGCAGCTTACGGGAGGCGGTGTTCACAGATACGCAGTATTTT.

V and J are TRBV5-8 and TRBJ2-7, with 8 bases fitting TRBD1. In germline, CDR1 is SGHTS, CDR2 YDEGEE. After removal of 2 bases from V and 7 bases from J, the junction contained 2 bases not matched to a gene. CDR3 length equals 12 residues. The DNA for the CDR3 is TGTGCCAGCAGCTTTTACAGGGGGGAGCAGTACTTC. It specifies CASSFYRGEQYF.

The chain is built from TRBV6-2 or TRBV6-3 and TRBJ1-5; D not certain. The V end lost 4 bases, the J end lost 7 bases, and 20 bases lay between the germline ends. Germline assignment: CDR1 MNHEY and CDR2 SVGEGT. CDR3 length: 16 amino acids. The CDR3 region has the DNA TGTGCCAGCAGTTTAGAGGAGACGGGGATCAGCCAGCCCCAGCATTTT. It encodes CASSLEETGISQPQHF.

The chain has TRBV7-9 and TRBJ1-4; the D is unclear. Between the trimmed V and J ends, which lost 5 bases and 6 bases, there was a span of 13 bases. The CDR3 sequence is 14 residues long. The germline gives CDR1 SEHNR, CDR2 FQNEAQ (reference sequence). DNA for the CDR3: TGTGCCAGCAGCCCTCGGGAGCGGGATGAAAAACTGTTTTTT. Amino acid sequence: CASSPRERDEKLFF.

This rearrangement joins TRBV3-1 (or the pseudogene TRBV3-2) to TRBJ2-5, with D hard to call. The CDR3 runs to 15 residues. The V end was cut by 0 bases, the J end by 7 bases, with 15 bases between. CDR1 LGHDT and CDR2 YNNKEL come from the germline V gene (reference sequence). CDR3 sequence (DNA): TGTGCCAGCAGCCAAGATTCGGCTCGAAGTGGGACCCAGTACTTC. It yields the protein CASSQDSARSGTQYF.

This rearrangement joins TRBV11-2 to TRBJ2-3; the match to TRBD2 covers 13 bases. The CDR3 is 14 amino acids. From germline, CDR1 is SGHAT and CDR2 FQNNGV. After removal of 8 bases from V and 1 base from J, the junction contained 0 bases not matched to a gene. The DNA of the CDR3 is TGTGCCAGCGGACTAGCGGGGGGCACAGATACGCAGTATTTT. As protein: CASGLAGGTDTQYF.

The chain employs TRBV9 and TRBJ1-2; D uncertain. Germline CDR1 and CDR2: SGDLS and YYNGEE. V was clipped by 0 bases and J by 5 bases, with 17 bases between them. The CDR3 length is 16 residues. Here the CDR3 reads CASSVDGMRAAYGYTF. The CDR3, as DNA: TGTGCCAGCAGCGTAGATGGGATGAGGGCAGCTTATGGCTACACCTTC.

The chain links TRBV2 to TRBJ2-7, with D possibly matching TRBD2 (7 bases). Trimming took 8 bases from V and 6 from J, leaving 23 bases between them. Germline assignment: CDR1 SNHLY and CDR2 FYNNEI. The CDR3 loop spans 15 amino acids. The CDR3 DNA sequence: TGTGCCAGCTGGGGGGGGCGGGCGTTACGGGTCGAGCAGTACTTC. Translating it yields CASWGGRALRVEQYF.